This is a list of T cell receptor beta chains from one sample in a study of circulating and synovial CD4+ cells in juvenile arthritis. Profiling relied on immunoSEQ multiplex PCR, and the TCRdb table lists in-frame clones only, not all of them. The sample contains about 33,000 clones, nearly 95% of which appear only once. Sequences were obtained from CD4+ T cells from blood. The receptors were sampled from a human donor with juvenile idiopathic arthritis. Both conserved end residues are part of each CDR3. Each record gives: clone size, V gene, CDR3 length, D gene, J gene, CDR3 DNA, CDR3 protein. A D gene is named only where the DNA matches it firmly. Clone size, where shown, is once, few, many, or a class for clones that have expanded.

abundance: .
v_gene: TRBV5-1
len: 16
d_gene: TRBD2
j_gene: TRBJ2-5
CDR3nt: TGCGCCAGCAGCTTGAATGGCGGGAGGGCGGCTGAGACCCAGTACTTC
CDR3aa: CASSLNGGRAAETQYF

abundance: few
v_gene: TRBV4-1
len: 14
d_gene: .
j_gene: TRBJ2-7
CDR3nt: TGCGCCAGCAGCCAAGCCCCGAGCTCCTACGAGCAGTACTTC
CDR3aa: CASSQAPSSYEQYF

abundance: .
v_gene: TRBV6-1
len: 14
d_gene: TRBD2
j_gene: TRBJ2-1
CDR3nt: TGTGCCACCAGTCGGGGAGGGCTATACAATGAGCAGTTCTTC
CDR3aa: CATSRGGLYNEQFF

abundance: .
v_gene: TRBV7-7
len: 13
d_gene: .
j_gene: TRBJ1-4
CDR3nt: TGTGCCAGCAGCCCCAGGCCAGGTGAAAAACTGTTTTTT
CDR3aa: CASSPRPGEKLFF

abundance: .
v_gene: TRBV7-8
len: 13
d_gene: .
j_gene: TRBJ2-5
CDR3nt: TGTGCCAGCAGCTTGCGGACAGAAGAGACCCAGTACTTC
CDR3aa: CASSLRTEETQYF

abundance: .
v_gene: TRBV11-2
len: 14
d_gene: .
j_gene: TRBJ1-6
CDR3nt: TGTGCCAGCAGCCTACTTTTTGATAATTCCCCCCTCCACTTT
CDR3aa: CASSLLFDNSPLHF

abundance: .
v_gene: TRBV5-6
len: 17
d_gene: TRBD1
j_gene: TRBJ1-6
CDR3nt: TGTGCCAGCAGTTGGGACAGGGGAGAGGGCAATAATTCACCCCTCCACTTT
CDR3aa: CASSWDRGEGNNSPLHF

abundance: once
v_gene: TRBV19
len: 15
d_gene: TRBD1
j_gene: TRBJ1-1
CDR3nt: TGTGCCAGTAGTACGTCCGGGACAGAAAACACTGAAGCTTTCTTT
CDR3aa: CASSTSGTENTEAFF

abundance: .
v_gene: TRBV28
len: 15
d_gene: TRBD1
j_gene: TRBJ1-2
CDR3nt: TGTGCCAGCAGTTTATGGCCAGGGGGGTTCTATGGCTACACCTTC
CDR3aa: CASSLWPGGFYGYTF

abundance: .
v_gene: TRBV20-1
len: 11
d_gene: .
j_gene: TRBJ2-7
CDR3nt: TGCAGTGCAACAGACAGGTCCGAGCAGTACTTC
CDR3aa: CSATDRSEQYF

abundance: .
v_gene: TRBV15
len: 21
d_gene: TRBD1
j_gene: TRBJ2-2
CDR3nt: TGTGCCACCAGCAGAGAGACGACTGCGTTGCCGGGACAGCCCATCACCGGGGAGCTGTTTTTT
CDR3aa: CATSRETTALPGQPITGELFF

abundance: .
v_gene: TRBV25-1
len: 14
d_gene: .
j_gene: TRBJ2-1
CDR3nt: TGTGCCAGCAGTGTGGCAGGGACCTACAATGAGCAGTTCTTC
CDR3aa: CASSVAGTYNEQFF

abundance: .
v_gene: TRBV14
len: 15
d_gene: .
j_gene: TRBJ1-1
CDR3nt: TGTGCCAGCAGCCAAGTTTTCGGTACGAGGACTGAAGCTTTCTTT
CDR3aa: CASSQVFGTRTEAFF

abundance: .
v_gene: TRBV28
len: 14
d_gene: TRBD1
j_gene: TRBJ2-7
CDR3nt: TGTGCCAGCAGTGAGACAGGGGGGTCCTACGAGCAGTACTTC
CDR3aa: CASSETGGSYEQYF

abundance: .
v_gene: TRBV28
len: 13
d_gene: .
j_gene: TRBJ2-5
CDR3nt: TGTGCCACCCGGGGAGGGGGGATAGAGACCCAGTACTTC
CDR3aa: CATRGGGIETQYF

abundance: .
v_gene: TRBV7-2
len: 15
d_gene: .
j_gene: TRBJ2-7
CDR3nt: TGTGCCAGCAGCTTAGCGACAGTGAGCTCCTACGAGCAGTACTTC
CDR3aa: CASSLATVSSYEQYF

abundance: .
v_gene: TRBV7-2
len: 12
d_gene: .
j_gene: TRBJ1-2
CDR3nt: TGTGCCAGCAGCTTAATGGGAGTAGACGGCACCTTC
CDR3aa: CASSLMGVDGTF

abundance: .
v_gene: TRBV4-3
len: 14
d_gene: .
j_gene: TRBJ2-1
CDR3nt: TGCGCCAGCAGCCAAGATCAGGGTACGAATGAGCAGTTCTTC
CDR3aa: CASSQDQGTNEQFF

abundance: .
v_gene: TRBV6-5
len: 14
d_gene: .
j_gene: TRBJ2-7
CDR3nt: TGTGCCAGCAGACGCACAGTAGACTCCTACGAGCAGTACTTC
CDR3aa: CASRRTVDSYEQYF

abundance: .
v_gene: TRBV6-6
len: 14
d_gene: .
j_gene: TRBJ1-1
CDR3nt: TGTGCCAGCAGTTACGGGACATTGAACACTGAAGCTTTCTTT
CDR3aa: CASSYGTLNTEAFF

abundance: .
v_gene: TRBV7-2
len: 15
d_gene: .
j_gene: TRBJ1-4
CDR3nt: TGTGCCAGCAGCCGGGGTTTAGGAACTAATGAAAAACTGTTTTTT
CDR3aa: CASSRGLGTNEKLFF

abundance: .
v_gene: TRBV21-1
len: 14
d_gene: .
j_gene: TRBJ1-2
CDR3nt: TGTGCCAGCAGCGGGGAGGGAATGGGCGGTCGCTACACCTTC
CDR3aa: CASSGEGMGGRYTF

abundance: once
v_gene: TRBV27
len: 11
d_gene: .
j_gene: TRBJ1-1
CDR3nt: TGTGCCAGCAGCAGGGGAACTGAAGCTTTCTTT
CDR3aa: CASSRGTEAFF

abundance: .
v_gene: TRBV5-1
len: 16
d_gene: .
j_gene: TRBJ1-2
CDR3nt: TGCGCCAGCAGCCCCCCAGGGGCCAACACTAACTATGGCTACACCTTC
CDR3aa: CASSPPGANTNYGYTF

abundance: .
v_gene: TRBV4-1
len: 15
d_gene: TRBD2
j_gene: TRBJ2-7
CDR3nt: TGCGCCAGCAGCCCGCTGGCGGGAGGCGCCTACGAGCAGTACTTC
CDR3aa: CASSPLAGGAYEQYF

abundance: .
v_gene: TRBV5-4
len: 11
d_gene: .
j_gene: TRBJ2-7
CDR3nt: TGTGCCAGCAGCTTTCGTAGCGAGCAGTACTTC
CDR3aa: CASSFRSEQYF

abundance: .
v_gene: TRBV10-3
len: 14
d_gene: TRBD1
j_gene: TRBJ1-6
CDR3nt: TGTGCCATCAGTGTCGGGACAGGGGTATCACCCCTCCACTTT
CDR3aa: CAISVGTGVSPLHF

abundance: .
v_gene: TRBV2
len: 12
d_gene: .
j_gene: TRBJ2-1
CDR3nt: TGTGCCAGCAGTGGAAGCGGTCCTGAGCAGTTCTTC
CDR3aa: CASSGSGPEQFF